These T cell receptor beta chains were read from a single sample in a study of T-cell memory formation after mild COVID-19. TCRdb processed the 5' RACE reads anew with MiXCR; each CDR3 protein has one entry. Counted here are some 120,000 distinct CDR3 sequences, more than 15% occurring once; the ten biggest clones make up 11% to 15%. The sequenced sample consisted of PBMCs or a T cell subset sorted from them (not recorded which). All receptors derive from an adult woman who had mild COVID-19 (a few samples of this study predate the infection). Cell type and time point are not known. The CDR3 runs from the conserved cysteine through the conserved F or W. Fields, in order: V gene, J gene, clone size, CDR3 protein. The size field is filled for only some rows; it gives once, few, many or a size class.

v_call: TRBV6-6
j_call: TRBJ1-1
clone_size: NA
cdr3_aa: CASTSLASGTEAFF

v_call: TRBV30
j_call: TRBJ1-4
clone_size: NA
cdr3_aa: CAWSVQGGEKLFF

v_call: TRBV4-1
j_call: TRBJ1-5
clone_size: NA
cdr3_aa: CASSQYPGQANQPQHF

v_call: TRBV11-2
j_call: TRBJ2-3
clone_size: NA
cdr3_aa: CASSPRTSLTDTQYF

v_call: TRBV9
j_call: TRBJ2-3
clone_size: NA
cdr3_aa: CASSVGHSTSTDTQYF

v_call: TRBV9
j_call: TRBJ2-3
clone_size: few
cdr3_aa: CASSFMTSGREDTQYF

v_call: TRBV20-1
j_call: TRBJ2-7
clone_size: NA
cdr3_aa: CSALDGTPYEQYF

v_call: TRBV12-3/TRBV12-4
j_call: TRBJ1-2
clone_size: many
cdr3_aa: CASSFSDLNYGYTF

v_call: TRBV7-6
j_call: TRBJ2-5
clone_size: few
cdr3_aa: CASSLGFGRQETQYF

v_call: TRBV2
j_call: TRBJ2-1
clone_size: few
cdr3_aa: CASSWGRNNEQFF

v_call: TRBV6-6
j_call: TRBJ1-4
clone_size: NA
cdr3_aa: CASKSASPGEKLFF